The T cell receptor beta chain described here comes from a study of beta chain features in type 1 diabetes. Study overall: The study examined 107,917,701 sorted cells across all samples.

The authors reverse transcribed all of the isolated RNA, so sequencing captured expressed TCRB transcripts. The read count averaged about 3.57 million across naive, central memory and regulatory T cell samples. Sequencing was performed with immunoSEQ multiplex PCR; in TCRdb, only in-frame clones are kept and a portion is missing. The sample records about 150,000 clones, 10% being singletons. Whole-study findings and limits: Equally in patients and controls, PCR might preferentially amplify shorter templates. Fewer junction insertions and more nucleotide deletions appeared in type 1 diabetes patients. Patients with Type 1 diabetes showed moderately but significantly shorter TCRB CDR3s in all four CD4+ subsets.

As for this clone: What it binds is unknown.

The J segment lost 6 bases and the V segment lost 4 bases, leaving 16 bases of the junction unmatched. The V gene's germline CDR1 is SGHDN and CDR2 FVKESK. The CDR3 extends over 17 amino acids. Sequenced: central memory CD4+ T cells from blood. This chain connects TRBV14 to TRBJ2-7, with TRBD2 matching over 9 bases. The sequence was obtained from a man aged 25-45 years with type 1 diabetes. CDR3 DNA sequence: TGTGCCAGCAGCCGCTTAATTTCTGGGACTAGCCCAGGCGAGCAGTACTTC. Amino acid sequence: CASSRLISGTSPGEQYF.